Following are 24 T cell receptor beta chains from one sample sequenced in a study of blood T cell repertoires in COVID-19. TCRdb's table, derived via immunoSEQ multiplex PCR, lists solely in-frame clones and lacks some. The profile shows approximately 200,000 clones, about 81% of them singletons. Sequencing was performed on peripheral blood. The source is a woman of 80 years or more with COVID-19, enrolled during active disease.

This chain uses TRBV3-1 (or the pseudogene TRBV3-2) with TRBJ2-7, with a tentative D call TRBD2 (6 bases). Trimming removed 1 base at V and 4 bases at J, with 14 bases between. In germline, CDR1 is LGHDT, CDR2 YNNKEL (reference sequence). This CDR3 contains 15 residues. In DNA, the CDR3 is TGTGCCAGCAGCCAAGGGAGGGCCGCATTTTACGAGCAGTACTTC. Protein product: CASSQGRAAFYEQYF.

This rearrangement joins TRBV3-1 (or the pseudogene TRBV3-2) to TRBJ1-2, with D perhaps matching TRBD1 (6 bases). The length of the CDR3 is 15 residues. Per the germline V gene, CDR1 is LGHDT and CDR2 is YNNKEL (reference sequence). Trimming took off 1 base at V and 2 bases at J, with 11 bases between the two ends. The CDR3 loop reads CASSQAGQGNYGYTF. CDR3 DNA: TGTGCCAGCAGCCAAGCGGGCCAGGGGAACTATGGCTACACCTTC.

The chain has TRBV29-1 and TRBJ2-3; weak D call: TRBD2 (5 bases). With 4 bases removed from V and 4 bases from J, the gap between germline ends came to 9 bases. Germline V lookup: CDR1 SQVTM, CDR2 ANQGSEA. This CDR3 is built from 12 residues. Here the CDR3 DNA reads TGCAGCGTTGGGACTGGACCAGATACGCAGTATTTT. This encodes CSVGTGPDTQYF.

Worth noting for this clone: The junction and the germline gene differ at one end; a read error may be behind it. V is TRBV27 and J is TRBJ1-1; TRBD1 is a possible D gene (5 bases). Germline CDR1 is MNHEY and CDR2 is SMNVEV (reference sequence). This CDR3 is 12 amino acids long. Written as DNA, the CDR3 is TGTGCCAGCAGTCCGCCAGGGAGGGAAGGTTTCTTT. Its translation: CASSPPGREGFF.

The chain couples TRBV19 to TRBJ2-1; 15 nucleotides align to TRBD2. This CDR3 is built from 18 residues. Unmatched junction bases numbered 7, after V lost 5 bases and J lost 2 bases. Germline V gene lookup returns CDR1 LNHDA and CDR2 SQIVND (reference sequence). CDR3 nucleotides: TGTGCCAGTAGTCAAAGTTGGACTAGCGGGGGGGCCTACAATGAGCAGTTCTTC. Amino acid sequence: CASSQSWTSGGAYNEQFF.

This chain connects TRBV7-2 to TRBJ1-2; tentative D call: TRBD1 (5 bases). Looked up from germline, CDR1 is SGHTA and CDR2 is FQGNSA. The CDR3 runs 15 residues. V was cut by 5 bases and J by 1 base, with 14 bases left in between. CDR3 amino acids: CASSLATVFNYGYTF. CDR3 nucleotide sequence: TGTGCCAGCAGCCTCGCGACAGTTTTTAACTATGGCTACACCTTC. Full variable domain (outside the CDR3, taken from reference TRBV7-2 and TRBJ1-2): GAGVSQSPSNKVTEKGKDVELRCDPISGHTALYWYRQSLGQGLEFLIYFQGNSAPDKSGLPSDRFSAERTGGSVSTLTIQRTQQEDSAVYLCASSLATVFNYGYTFGSGTRLTVV.

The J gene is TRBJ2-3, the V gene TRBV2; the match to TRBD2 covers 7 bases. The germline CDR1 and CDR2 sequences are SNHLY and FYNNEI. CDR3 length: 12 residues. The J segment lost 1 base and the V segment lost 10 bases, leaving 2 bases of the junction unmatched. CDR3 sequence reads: CATGLGTDTQYF. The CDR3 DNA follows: TGTGCCACCGGACTAGGCACAGATACGCAGTATTTT.

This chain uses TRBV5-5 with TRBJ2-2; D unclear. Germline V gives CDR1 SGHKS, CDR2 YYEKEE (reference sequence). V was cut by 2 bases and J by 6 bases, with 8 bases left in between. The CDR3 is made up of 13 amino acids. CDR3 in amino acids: CASSFESAGELFF. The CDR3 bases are TGTGCCAGCAGCTTTGAGTCCGCCGGGGAGCTGTTTTTT. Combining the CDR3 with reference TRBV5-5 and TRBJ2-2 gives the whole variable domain DAGVTQSPTHLIKTRGQQVTLRCSPISGHKSVSWYQQVLGQGPQFIFQYYEKEERGRGNFPDRFSARQFPNYSSELNVNALLLGDSALYLCASSFESAGELFFGEGSRLTVL.

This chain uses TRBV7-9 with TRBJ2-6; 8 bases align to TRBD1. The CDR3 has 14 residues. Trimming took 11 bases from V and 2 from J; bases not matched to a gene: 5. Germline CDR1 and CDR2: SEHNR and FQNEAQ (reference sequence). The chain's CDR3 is CAEQQGAGANVLTF. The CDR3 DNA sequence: TGTGCCGAACAACAGGGGGCTGGGGCCAACGTCCTGACTTTC.

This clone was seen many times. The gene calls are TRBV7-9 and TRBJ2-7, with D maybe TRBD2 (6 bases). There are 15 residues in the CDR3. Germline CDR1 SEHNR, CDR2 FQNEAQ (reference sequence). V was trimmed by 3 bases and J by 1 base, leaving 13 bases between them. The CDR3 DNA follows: TGTGCCAGCAGCTTGACGGCGGGACGGTCCTACGAGCAGTACTTC. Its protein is CASSLTAGRSYEQYF. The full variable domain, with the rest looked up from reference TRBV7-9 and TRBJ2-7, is DTGVSQNPRHKITKRGQNVTFRCDPISEHNRLYWYRQTLGQGPEFLTYFQNEAQLEKSRLLSDRFSAERPKGSFSTLEIQRTEQGDSAMYLCASSLTAGRSYEQYFGPGTRLTVT.

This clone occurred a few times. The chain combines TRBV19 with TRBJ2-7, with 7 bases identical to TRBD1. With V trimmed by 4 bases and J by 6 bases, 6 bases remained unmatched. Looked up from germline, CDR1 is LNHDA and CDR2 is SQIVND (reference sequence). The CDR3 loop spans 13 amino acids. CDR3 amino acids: CASSTTYRGEQYF. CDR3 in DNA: TGTGCCAGTAGTACCACCTACAGGGGCGAGCAGTACTTC. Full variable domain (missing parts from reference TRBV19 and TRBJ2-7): DGGITQSPKYLFRKEGQNVTLSCEQNLNHDAMYWYRQDPGQGLRLIYYSQIVNDFQKGDIAEGYSVSREKKESFPLTVTSAQKNPTAFYLCASSTTYRGEQYFGPGTRLTVT.

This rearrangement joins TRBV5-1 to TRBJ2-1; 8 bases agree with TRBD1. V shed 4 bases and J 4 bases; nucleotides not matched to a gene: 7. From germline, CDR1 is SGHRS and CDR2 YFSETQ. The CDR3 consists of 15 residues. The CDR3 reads CASSPGQGWYNEQFF. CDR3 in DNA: TGCGCCAGCAGCCCCGGACAGGGTTGGTACAATGAGCAGTTCTTC.

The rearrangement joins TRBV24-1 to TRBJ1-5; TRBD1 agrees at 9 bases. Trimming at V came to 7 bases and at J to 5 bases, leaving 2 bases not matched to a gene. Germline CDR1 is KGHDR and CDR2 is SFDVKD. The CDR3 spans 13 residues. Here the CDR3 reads CATSRTGDQPQHF. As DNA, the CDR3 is TGTGCCACCAGCCGGACAGGGGATCAGCCCCAGCATTTT.

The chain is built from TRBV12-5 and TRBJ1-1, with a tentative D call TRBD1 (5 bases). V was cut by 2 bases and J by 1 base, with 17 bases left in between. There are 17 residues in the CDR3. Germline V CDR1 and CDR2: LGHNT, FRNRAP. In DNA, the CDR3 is TGTGCTAGTGGTTTGAGCAGGGTCCTGGGTACGAACACTGAAGCTTTCTTT. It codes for CASGLSRVLGTNTEAFF.

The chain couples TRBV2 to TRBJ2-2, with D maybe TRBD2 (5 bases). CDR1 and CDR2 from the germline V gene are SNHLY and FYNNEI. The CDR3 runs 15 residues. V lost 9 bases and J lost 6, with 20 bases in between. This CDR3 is CARSLLESKPGELFF. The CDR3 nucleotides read TGTGCCAGATCCCTACTAGAATCTAAGCCCGGGGAGCTGTTTTTT.

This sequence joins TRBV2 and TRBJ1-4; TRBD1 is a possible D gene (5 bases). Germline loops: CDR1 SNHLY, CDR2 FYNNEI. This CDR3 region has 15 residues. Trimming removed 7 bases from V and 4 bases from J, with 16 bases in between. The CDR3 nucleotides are TGTGCCAGCAAGTACAGGAACAGAGATAATGAAAAACTGTTTTTT. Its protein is CASKYRNRDNEKLFF.

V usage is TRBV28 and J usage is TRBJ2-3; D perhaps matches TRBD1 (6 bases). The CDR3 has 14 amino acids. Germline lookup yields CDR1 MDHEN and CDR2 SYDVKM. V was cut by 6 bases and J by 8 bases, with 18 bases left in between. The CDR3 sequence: CASRGDTTDGTQYF. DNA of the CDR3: TGTGCCAGCAGAGGGGACACCACAGATGGTACGCAGTATTTT.

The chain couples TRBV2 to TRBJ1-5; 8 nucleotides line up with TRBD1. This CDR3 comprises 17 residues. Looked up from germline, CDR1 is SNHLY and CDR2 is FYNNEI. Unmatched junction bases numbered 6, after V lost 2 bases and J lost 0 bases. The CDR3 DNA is TGTGCCAGCAGTGAATGGGGGGACAGGTTTAGCAATCAGCCCCAGCATTTT. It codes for CASSEWGDRFSNQPQHF.

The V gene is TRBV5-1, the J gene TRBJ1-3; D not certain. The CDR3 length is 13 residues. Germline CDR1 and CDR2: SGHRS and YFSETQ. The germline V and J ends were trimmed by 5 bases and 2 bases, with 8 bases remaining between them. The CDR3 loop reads CASRAGTGNTIYF. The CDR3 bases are TGCGCCAGCAGGGCAGGCACTGGAAACACCATATATTTT.

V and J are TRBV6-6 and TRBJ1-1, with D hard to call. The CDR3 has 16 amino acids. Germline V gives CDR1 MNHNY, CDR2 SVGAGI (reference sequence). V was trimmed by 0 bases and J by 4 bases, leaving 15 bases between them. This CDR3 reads CASSYSNAGESTEAFF. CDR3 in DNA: TGTGCCAGCAGTTACTCGAATGCCGGGGAGAGCACTGAAGCTTTCTTT.

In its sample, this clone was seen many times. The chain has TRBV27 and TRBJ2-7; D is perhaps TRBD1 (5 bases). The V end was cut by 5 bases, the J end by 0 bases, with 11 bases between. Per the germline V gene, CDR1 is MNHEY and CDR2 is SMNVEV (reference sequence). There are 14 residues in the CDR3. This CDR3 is CASSISGRSYEQYF. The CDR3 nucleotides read TGTGCCAGCAGTATCTCAGGGCGCTCCTACGAGCAGTACTTC.

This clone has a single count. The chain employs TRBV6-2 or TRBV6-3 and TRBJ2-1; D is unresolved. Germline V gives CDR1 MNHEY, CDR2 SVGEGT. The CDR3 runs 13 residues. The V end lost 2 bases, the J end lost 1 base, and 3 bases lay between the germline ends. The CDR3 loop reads CASSYLSYNEQFF. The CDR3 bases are TGTGCCAGCAGTTACCTATCCTACAATGAGCAGTTCTTC.

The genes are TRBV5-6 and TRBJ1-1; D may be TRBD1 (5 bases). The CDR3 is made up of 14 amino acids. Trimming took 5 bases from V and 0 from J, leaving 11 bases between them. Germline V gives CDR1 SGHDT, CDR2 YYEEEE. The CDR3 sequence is CASSFDRMNTEAFF. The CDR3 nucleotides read TGTGCCAGCAGTTTCGACAGAATGAACACTGAAGCTTTCTTT.

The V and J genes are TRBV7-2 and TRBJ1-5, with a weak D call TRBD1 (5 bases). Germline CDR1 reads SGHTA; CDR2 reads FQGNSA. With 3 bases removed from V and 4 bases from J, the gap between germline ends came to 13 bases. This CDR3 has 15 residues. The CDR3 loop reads CASSFGGGGNQPQHF. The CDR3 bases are TGTGCCAGCAGCTTTGGGGGGGGAGGTAATCAGCCCCAGCATTTT.